Listed here are 2 T cell receptor beta chains from one sample, sequenced in a study of regulatory T cells in long-lasting Graves disease. Combining iRepertoire HTBI primers with Arm-PCR of CDR3 regions, the authors built TCR beta libraries. One entry per CDR3 protein, called by TCRdb with MiXCR from the multiplex PCR reads. The sample includes 560,000 or so distinct CDR3 sequences, more than 15% of them seen just once. Stated time point: newly diagnosed GD, antithyroid drugs for less than 3 months. Extracted RNA from PBMCs served as the source of the TCR library. This same sample was also taken into another study, of T cells in Graves' hyperthyroidism and ophthalmopathy.

Sequenced here: peripheral blood mononuclear cells (PBMCs), sampled at new diagnosis, from a patient treated with antithyroid drugs. Every receptor here comes from a man between 18 and 35 years old with Graves disease.

The chain couples TRBV29-1 to TRBJ2-5; D may be TRBD1 (6 bases). Germline lookup yields CDR1 SQVTM and CDR2 ANQGSEA. V dropped 6 bases and J dropped 1 base, with 15 bases sitting between them. The CDR3 sequence is 14 residues long. The CDR3 here is CSVGPGHSQETQYF. DNA for the CDR3: TGCAGCGTGGGGCCGGGACATAGCCAAGAGACCCAGTACTTC.

Only a few counts were recorded for this clonotype. The J gene is TRBJ2-2, the V gene TRBV30; 8 bases are a match to TRBD1. The CDR3 loop spans 15 amino acids. Germline V gene data show CDR1 as GTSNPN and CDR2 as SVGIG (reference sequence). V was clipped by 1 base and J by 6 bases; unmatched bases: 7. The CDR3 sequence: CAWSAGQGAAGELFF. The CDR3 DNA is TGTGCCTGGAGTGCTGGCCAGGGGGCAGCCGGGGAGCTGTTTTTT.